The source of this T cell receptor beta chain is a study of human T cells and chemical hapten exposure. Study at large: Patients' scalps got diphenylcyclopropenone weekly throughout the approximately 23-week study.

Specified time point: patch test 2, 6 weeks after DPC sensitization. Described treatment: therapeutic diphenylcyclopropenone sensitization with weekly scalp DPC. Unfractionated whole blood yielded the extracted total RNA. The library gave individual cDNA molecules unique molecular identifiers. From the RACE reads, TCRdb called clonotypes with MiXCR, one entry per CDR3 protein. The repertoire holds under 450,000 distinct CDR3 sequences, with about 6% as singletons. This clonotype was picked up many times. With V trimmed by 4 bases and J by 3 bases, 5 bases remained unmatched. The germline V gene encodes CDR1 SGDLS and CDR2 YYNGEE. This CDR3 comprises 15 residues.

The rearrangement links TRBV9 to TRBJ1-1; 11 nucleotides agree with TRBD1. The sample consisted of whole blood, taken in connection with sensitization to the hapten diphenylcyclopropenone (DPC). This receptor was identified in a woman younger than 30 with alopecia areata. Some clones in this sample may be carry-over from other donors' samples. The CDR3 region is CASSPGQGADTEAFF. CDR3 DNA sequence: TGTGCCAGCAGCCCAGGACAGGGGGCCGACACTGAAGCTTTCTTT.